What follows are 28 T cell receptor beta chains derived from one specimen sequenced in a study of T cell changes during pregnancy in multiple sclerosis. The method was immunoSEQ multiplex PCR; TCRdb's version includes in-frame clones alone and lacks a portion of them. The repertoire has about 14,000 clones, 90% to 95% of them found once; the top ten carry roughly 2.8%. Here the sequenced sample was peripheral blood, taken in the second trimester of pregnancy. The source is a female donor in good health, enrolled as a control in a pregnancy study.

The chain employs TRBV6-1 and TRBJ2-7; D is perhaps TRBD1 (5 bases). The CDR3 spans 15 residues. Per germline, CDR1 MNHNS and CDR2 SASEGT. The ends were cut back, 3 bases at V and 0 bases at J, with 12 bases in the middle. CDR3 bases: TGTGCCAGCAGTGAGGCAGGGCTGAGCTCCTACGAGCAGTACTTC. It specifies CASSEAGLSSYEQYF.

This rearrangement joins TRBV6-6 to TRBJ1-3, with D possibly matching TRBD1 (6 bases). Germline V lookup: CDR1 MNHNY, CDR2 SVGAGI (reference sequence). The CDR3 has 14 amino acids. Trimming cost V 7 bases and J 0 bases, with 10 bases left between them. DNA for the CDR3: TGTGCCAGCAACCGAGGGGGCTCTGGAAACACCATATATTTT. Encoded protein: CASNRGGSGNTIYF.

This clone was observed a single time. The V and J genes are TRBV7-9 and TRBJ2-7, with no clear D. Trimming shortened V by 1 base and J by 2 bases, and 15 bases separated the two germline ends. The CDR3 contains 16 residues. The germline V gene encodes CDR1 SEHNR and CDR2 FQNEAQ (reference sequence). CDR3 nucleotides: TGTGCCAGCAGCTTAGTGTGGGCAAGCAATCCCTACGAGCAGTACTTC. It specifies CASSLVWASNPYEQYF. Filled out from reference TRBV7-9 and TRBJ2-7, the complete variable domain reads DTGVSQNPRHKITKRGQNVTFRCDPISEHNRLYWYRQTLGQGPEFLTYFQNEAQLEKSRLLSDRFSAERPKGSFSTLEIQRTEQGDSAMYLCASSLVWASNPYEQYFGPGTRLTVT.

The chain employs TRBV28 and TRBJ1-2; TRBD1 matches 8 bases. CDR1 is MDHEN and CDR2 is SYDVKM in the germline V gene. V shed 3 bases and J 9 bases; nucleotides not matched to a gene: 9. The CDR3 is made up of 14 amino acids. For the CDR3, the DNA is TGTGCCAGCAGTTTGGTACAGGGGGATTGGAGCTACACCTTC. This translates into CASSLVQGDWSYTF.

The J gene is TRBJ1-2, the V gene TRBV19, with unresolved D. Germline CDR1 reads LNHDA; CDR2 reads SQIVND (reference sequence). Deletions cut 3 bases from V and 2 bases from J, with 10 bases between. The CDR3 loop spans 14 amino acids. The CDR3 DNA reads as TGTGCCAGTAGTATCCGGGAAAGGAACTATGGCTACACCTTC. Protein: CASSIRERNYGYTF.

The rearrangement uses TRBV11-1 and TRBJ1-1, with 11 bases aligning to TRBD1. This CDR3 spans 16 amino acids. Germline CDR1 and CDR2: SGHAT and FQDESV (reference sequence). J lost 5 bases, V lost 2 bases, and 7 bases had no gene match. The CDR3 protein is CASSLTAGTGGTEAFF. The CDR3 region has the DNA TGTGCCAGCAGCTTAACAGCCGGGACAGGGGGGACTGAAGCTTTCTTT.

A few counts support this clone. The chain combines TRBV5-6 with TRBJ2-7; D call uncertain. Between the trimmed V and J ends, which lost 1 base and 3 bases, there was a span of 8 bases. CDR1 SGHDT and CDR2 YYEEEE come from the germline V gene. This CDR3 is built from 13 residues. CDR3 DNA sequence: TGTGCCAGCAGCTTGACGGTAAACTACGAGCAGTACTTC. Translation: CASSLTVNYEQYF. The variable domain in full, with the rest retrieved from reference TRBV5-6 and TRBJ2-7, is DAGVTQSPTHLIKTRGQQVTLRCSPKSGHDTVSWYQQALGQGPQFIFQYYEEEERQRGNFPDRFSGHQFPNYSSELNVNALLLGDSALYLCASSLTVNYEQYFGPGTRLTVT.

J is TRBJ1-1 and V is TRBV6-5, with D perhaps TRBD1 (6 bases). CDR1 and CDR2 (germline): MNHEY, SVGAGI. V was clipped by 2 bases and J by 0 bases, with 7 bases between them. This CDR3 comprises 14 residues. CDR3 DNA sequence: TGTGCCAGCAGTTACGGGGGCATGAACACTGAAGCTTTCTTT. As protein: CASSYGGMNTEAFF.

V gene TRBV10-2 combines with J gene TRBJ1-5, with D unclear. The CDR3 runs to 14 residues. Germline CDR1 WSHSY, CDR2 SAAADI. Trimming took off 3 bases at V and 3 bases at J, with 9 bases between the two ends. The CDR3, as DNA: TGCGCCAGCAGTGACCAGAGCGACAATCAGCCCCAGCATTTT. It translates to CASSDQSDNQPQHF.

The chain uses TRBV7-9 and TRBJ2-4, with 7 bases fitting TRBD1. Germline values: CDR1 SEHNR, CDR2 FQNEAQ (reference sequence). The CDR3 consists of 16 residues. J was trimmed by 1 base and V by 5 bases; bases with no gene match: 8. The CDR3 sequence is CASSLRDSGAKNIQYF. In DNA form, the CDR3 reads TGTGCCAGCAGCCTCCGGGACAGTGGGGCCAAAAACATTCAGTACTTC. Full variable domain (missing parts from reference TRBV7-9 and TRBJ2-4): DTGVSQNPRHKITKRGQNVTFRCDPISEHNRLYWYRQTLGQGPEFLTYFQNEAQLEKSRLLSDRFSAERPKGSFSTLEIQRTEQGDSAMYLCASSLRDSGAKNIQYFGAGTRLSVL.

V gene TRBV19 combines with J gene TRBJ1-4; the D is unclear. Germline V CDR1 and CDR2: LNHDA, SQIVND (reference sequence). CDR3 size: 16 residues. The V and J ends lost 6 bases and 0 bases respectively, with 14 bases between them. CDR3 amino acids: CASRNLEFATNEKLFF. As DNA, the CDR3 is TGTGCCAGTAGGAACCTAGAGTTTGCAACTAATGAAAAACTGTTTTTT.

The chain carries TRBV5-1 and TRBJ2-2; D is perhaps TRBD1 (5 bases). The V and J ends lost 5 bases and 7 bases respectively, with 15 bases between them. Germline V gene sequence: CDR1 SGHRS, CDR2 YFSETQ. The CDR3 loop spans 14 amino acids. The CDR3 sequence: CASSSRREDGELFF. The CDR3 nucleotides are TGCGCCAGCAGTTCCCGCAGGGAAGACGGGGAGCTGTTTTTT.

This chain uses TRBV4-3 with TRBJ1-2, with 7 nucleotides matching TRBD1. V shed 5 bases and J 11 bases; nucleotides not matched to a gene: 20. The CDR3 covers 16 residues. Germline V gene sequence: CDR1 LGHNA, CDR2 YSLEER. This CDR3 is CASSSLLGGRNSLYTF. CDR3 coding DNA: TGCGCCAGCAGCTCTCTCCTAGGGGGCAGGAATAGTCTTTACACCTTC.

In DNA form, the CDR3 reads TGTGCCAGCAGCTTAAACGGAGCCTACAATGAGCAGTTCTTC. Its protein product is CASSLNGAYNEQFF. The V gene is TRBV5-6, the J gene TRBJ2-1; D is unresolved. Trimming removed 2 bases at V and 2 bases at J, with 8 bases between. Per the germline V gene, CDR1 is SGHDT and CDR2 is YYEEEE. The CDR3 has 14 amino acids. Complete variable domain (other parts from reference TRBV5-6 and TRBJ2-1): DAGVTQSPTHLIKTRGQQVTLRCSPKSGHDTVSWYQQALGQGPQFIFQYYEEEERQRGNFPDRFSGHQFPNYSSELNVNALLLGDSALYLCASSLNGAYNEQFFGPGTRLTVL.

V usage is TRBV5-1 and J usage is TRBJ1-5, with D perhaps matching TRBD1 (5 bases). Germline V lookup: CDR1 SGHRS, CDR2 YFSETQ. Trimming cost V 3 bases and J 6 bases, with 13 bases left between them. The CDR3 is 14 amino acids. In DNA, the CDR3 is TGCGCCAGCAGCTCGGGACTGAGGGGTCAGCCCCAGCATTTT. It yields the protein CASSSGLRGQPQHF.

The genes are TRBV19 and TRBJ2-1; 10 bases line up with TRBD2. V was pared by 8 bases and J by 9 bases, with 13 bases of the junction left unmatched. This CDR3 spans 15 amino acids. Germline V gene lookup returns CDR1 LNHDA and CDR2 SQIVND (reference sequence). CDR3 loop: CASSEEAGGLGEQFF. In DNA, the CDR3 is TGTGCCAGTTCGGAAGAAGCGGGAGGGCTGGGTGAGCAGTTCTTC. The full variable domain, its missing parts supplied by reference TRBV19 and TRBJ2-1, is DGGITQSPKYLFRKEGQNVTLSCEQNLNHDAMYWYRQDPGQGLRLIYYSQIVNDFQKGDIAEGYSVSREKKESFPLTVTSAQKNPTAFYLCASSEEAGGLGEQFFGPGTRLTVL.

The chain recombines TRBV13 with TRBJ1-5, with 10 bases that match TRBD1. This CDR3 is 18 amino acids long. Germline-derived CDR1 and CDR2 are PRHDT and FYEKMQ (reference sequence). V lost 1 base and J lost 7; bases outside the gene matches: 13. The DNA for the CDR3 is TGTGCCAGCAGCTTAGAGGACAGGGGGGTAAAGAGAGGACAGCCCCAGCATTTT. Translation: CASSLEDRGVKRGQPQHF.

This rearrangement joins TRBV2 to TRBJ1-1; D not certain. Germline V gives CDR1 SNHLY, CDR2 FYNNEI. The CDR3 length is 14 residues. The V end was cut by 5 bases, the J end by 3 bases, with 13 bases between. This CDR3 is CASSPWPRDTEAFF. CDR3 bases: TGTGCCAGCAGTCCCTGGCCCCGGGACACTGAAGCTTTCTTT.

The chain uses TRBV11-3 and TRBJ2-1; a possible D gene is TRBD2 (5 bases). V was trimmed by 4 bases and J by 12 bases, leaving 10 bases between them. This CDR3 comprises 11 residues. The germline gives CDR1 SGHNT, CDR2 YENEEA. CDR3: CASSYGLRQFF. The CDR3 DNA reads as TGTGCCAGCAGCTATGGACTCAGGCAGTTCTTC.

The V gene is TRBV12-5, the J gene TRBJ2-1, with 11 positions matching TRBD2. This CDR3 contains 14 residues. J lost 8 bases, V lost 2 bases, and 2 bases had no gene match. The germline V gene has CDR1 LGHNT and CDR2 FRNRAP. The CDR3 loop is CASGLTSGSHEQFF. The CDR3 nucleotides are TGTGCTAGTGGTTTGACTAGCGGGAGCCATGAGCAGTTCTTC.

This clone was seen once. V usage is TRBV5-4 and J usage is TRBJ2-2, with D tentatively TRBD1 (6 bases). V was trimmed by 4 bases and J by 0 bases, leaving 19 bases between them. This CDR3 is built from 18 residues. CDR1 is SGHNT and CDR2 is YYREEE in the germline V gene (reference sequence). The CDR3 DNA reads TGTGCCAGCAGCCCGCCCCGGGACATTCTATCGAACACCGGGGAGCTGTTTTTT. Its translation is CASSPPRDILSNTGELFF.

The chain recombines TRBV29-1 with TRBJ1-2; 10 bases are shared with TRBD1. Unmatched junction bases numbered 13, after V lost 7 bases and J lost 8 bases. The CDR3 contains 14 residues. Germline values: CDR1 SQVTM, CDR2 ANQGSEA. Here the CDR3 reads CSARKIGTGEGYTF. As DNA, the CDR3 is TGCAGCGCCCGAAAAATCGGGACAGGGGAGGGCTACACCTTC.

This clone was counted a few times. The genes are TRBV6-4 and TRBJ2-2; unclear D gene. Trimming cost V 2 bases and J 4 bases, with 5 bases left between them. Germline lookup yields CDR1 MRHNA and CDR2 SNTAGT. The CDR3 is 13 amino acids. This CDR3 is CASSDTVTGELFF. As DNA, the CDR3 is TGTGCCAGCAGTGACACGGTCACCGGGGAGCTGTTTTTT.

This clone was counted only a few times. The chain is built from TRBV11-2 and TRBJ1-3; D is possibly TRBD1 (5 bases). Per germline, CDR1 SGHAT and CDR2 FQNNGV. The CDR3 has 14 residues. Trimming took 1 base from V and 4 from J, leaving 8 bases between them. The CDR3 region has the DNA TGTGCCAGCAGCTTAGTAGGGGTCGGAAACACCATATATTTT. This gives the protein CASSLVGVGNTIYF.

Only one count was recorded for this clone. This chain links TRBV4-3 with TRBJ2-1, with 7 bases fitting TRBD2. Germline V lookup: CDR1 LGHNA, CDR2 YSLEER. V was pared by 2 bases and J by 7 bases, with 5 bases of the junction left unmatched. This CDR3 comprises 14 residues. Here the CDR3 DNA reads TGCGCCAGCAGCCAACCATTGGGAGGGAATGAGCAGTTCTTC. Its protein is CASSQPLGGNEQFF.

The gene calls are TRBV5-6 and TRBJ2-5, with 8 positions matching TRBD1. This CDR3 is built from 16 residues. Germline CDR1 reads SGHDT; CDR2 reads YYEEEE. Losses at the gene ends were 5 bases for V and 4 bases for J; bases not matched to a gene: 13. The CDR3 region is CASSIPSDRVGETQYF. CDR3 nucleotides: TGTGCCAGCAGTATACCCTCGGACAGGGTGGGAGAGACCCAGTACTTC.

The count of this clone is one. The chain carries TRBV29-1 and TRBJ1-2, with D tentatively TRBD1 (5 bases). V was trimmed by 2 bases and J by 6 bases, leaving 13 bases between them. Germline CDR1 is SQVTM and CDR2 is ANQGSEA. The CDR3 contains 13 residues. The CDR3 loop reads CSVEKREGHGYTF. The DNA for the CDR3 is TGCAGCGTTGAAAAACGGGAGGGGCATGGCTACACCTTC.

As DNA, the CDR3 is TGCGCCAGCAGCTTGGGGACTAGCGGGGCCATGGCAGCCTACAATGAGCAGTTCTTC. Residues: CASSLGTSGAMAAYNEQFF. The chain combines TRBV5-1 with TRBJ2-1, with 12 nucleotides matching TRBD2. The CDR3 sequence is 19 residues long. J gave up 2 bases and V 0 bases, and 9 bases lay outside the gene matches. CDR1 is SGHRS and CDR2 is YFSETQ in the germline V gene.